The 15 T cell receptor beta chains presented below share a single source sample, sequenced in a study of blood T cells in healthy people across ages. A second PCR of 7 to 11 cycles used a sample-barcoded 5' primer and a J-beta primer mix. One entry per CDR3 protein, called by TCRdb with MiXCR from the 5' RACE reads. The sample comprises about 1.4 million distinct CDR3 sequences, 45% to 70% of which are singletons, and 6.5% to 8.5% rests with the top ten. The specimen was blood. These TCRs come from a man aged 18 to 30 in good health.

Regarding this clonotype: A junction end diverges from the germline sequence, so it may reflect a read error. The chain uses TRBV20-1 and TRBJ2-4, with D possibly being TRBD2 (6 bases). Germline V gives CDR1 DFQATT, CDR2 SNEGSKA (reference sequence). This CDR3 region has 18 residues. The CDR3 bases are TGTAGTGCTTCCTCCATATCCTTAACCGGGGGAATATCAAACATACAGTACTTC. This translates into CSASSISLTGGISNIQYF.

Here the CDR3 DNA reads TGTGCCAGCAGCCAAGGGCACGCCACCGGCTATCGGCCCCAGCATTTT. The encoded protein is CASSQGHATGYRPQHF. The rearrangement links TRBV4-2 to TRBJ1-5, with D hard to call. The V gene's germline CDR1 is LGHNA and CDR2 YNFKEQ. The CDR3 totals 16 residues. Trimming took off 1 base at V and 9 bases at J, with 19 bases between the two ends.

V usage is TRBV3-1 and J usage is TRBJ2-2; a possible D gene is TRBD1 (6 bases). V was trimmed by 5 bases and J by 3 bases, leaving 10 bases between them. The CDR3 totals 14 residues. CDR1 and CDR2 (germline): LGHDT, YNNKEL (reference sequence). In nucleotides, the CDR3 is TGTGCCAGCAGCGTACAGGGAGACACCGGGGAGCTGTTTTTT. As protein: CASSVQGDTGELFF.

This sequence joins TRBV28 and TRBJ1-4; TRBD1 matches at 9 bases. Trimming took 5 bases from V and 9 from J; bases not matched to a gene: 7. This CDR3 has 14 residues. Germline CDR1 reads MDHEN; CDR2 reads SYDVKM. CDR3 residues: CASSKTGGAKKLFF. CDR3 DNA sequence: TGTGCCAGCAGTAAAACAGGGGGCGCGAAAAAACTGTTTTTT.

This chain links TRBV7-9 with TRBJ2-3; possible D gene TRBD2, 6 bases. Trimming removed 1 base at V and 2 bases at J, with 13 bases between. CDR3 length: 16 residues. Germline lookup yields CDR1 SEHNR and CDR2 FQNEAQ (reference sequence). CDR3 in DNA: TGTGCCAGCAGCTTAGTTGTCGCGGGATACACAGATACGCAGTATTTT. It translates to CASSLVVAGYTDTQYF.

This clonotype was seen only a few times. This chain uses TRBV3-1 with TRBJ2-5; no clear D. The CDR3 consists of 15 residues. The ends were cut back, 1 base at V and 4 bases at J, with 13 bases in the middle. CDR1 and CDR2 from the germline V gene are LGHDT and YNNKEL (reference sequence). The CDR3: CASSQGLKELETQYF. DNA for the CDR3: TGTGCCAGCAGCCAAGGGCTGAAGGAGCTAGAGACCCAGTACTTC.

The rearrangement joins TRBV20-1 to TRBJ2-2; D gene ambiguous. CDR3 length equals 13 residues. Germline CDR1 and CDR2: DFQATT and SNEGSKA (reference sequence). Trimming left V 1 base short and J 1 base short, with 4 bases between. The CDR3 region has the DNA TGCAGTGCTAGAGTCGGGAACACCGGGGAGCTGTTTTTT. Protein sequence: CSARVGNTGELFF.

This clonotype has just a few counts. The V and J genes are TRBV29-1 and TRBJ2-1, with 7 bases identical to TRBD2. This CDR3 spans 15 amino acids. V was pared by 6 bases and J by 5 bases, with 13 bases of the junction left unmatched. Germline CDR1 reads SQVTM; CDR2 reads ANQGSEA. CDR3 sequence reads: CSVGTKTGGDNEQFF. In nucleotides, the CDR3 is TGCAGCGTCGGGACTAAAACGGGGGGAGACAATGAGCAGTTCTTC.

This clonotype has more than one count but fewer than ten. The chain recombines TRBV7-8 with TRBJ2-5; 10 nucleotides align to TRBD1. The V gene's germline CDR1 is SGHVS and CDR2 FQNEAQ. V shed 5 bases and J 5 bases; nucleotides not matched to a gene: 11. The CDR3 runs to 16 residues. CDR3 coding DNA: TGTGCCAGCAGCCCCTACGACAGGGGGCTTTTGGAGACCCAGTACTTC. Translated, it gives CASSPYDRGLLETQYF.

In its sample, this clonotype was seen a few times. The genes are TRBV20-1 and TRBJ2-7; D unresolved. CDR1 and CDR2 (germline): DFQATT, SNEGSKA (reference sequence). V lost 5 bases and J lost 0, with 11 bases in between. CDR3 length: 13 residues. CDR3 amino acids: CSARGRNSYEQYF. CDR3 nucleotide sequence: TGCAGTGCTCGAGGCAGGAACTCCTACGAGCAGTACTTC.

This clonotype was seen more than once but under ten times. This sequence joins TRBV7-9 and TRBJ1-2; D not certain. Germline V gene sequence: CDR1 SEHNR, CDR2 FQNEAQ (reference sequence). The CDR3 extends over 13 amino acids. Trimming shortened V by 8 bases and J by 4 bases, and 14 bases separated the two germline ends. CDR3 coding DNA: TGTGCCAGCGCCAACGGGGTCCGCTATGGCTACACCTTC. Protein sequence: CASANGVRYGYTF.

This chain connects TRBV25-1 to TRBJ2-4, with 10 bases fitting TRBD2. Germline V gene data show CDR1 as MGHDK and CDR2 as SYGVNS. J was trimmed by 6 bases and V by 7 bases; bases with no gene match: 9. The CDR3 length is 15 residues. The CDR3 region is CASTASGSIRNIQYF. The CDR3 DNA follows: TGTGCCAGCACGGCTAGCGGGAGTATCAGAAACATTCAGTACTTC.

CDR3 amino acids: CASSLDIGGRARETQYF. The DNA of the CDR3 is TGTGCCAGCAGTTTAGATATTGGCGGGAGGGCCCGGGAGACCCAGTACTTC. The V gene is TRBV28, the J gene TRBJ2-5; 9 bases agree with TRBD2. Germline V lookup: CDR1 MDHEN, CDR2 SYDVKM. The length of the CDR3 is 17 residues. V was clipped by 2 bases and J by 5 bases; unmatched bases: 12.

The V and J genes are TRBV20-1 and TRBJ2-1, with 11 nucleotides matching TRBD2. Per the germline V gene, CDR1 is DFQATT and CDR2 is SNEGSKA (reference sequence). The CDR3 sequence is 14 residues long. V shed 6 bases, J shed 8 bases, and the junction held 9 bases outside the gene matches. The CDR3 DNA sequence: TGCAGTGCCGGTAGCGGGGGGGCAAGAGATGAGCAGTTCTTC. It encodes CSAGSGGARDEQFF.

This chain uses TRBV4-1 with TRBJ2-7; 9 nucleotides line up with TRBD1. This CDR3 has 16 residues. Germline CDR1 and CDR2: MGHRA and YSYEKL. V was pared by 4 bases and J by 4 bases, with 11 bases of the junction left unmatched. The CDR3 reads CASSLNPGQGQYEQYF. In DNA form, the CDR3 reads TGCGCCAGCAGCCTAAATCCGGGACAGGGACAATACGAGCAGTACTTC.